This T cell receptor beta chain was captured in a study of neoadjuvant anti-PD-1 for oral cavity cancer. General observations from the study: Non-responders to neoadjuvant nivolumab had significantly more clonal PBMC T cells than responders.

Per germline, CDR1 LNHDA and CDR2 SQIVND (reference sequence). This CDR3 is built from 14 residues. With V trimmed by 3 bases and J by 6 bases, 5 bases remained unmatched. Turning to this clone: The antigen is undetermined.

Generated by immunoSEQ multiplex PCR, the TCRdb table keeps only in-frame clones and is missing some. The sample lists over 15,000 clones, roughly two thirds seen once, with over 2% in the top ten. The genes are TRBV19 and TRBJ1-1, with TRBD1 matching over 9 bases. This specimen was PBMCs, taken before nivolumab (anti-PD-1) treatment. This receptor was identified in a person between 35 and 79 years old with oral cavity squamous cell carcinoma. CDR3 DNA sequence: TGTGCCAGTAGTATTGGGGACAGGGTCCCTGAAGCTTTCTTT. Translated: CASSIGDRVPEAFF. The full variable domain, rest sourced from reference TRBV19 and TRBJ1-1, is DGGITQSPKYLFRKEGQNVTLSCEQNLNHDAMYWYRQDPGQGLRLIYYSQIVNDFQKGDIAEGYSVSREKKESFPLTVTSAQKNPTAFYLCASSIGDRVPEAFFGQGTRLTVV.